This T cell receptor (beta chain) was obtained from a study of cytomegalovirus exposure and HLA in healthy donors. Study summary: Genotyping showed 81% of 350 to 400 donors falling in the Caucasian-associated ancestry cluster.

Study-wide results and limits: The study flagged about 150 TCR beta chains as cytomegalovirus-associated. In vitro experiments confirmed that three CMV-associated chains were specific for CMV antigens. Sequencing artifact likely explains a cluster of highly shared sequence variants.

It was with 60 Vbeta and 13 Jbeta primers that the PCR ran. Assay: immunoSEQ multiplex PCR; the TCRdb copy retains only in-frame clones and omits some. This sample has 100,000 to 150,000 clones; more than 60% occur once, and the top ten carry around 4.2%. The ends lost 1 base at V and 4 bases at J; junction bases unmatched: 3. CDR3 size: 15 residues. Germline assignment: CDR1 LGHNA and CDR2 YNFKEQ. In regard to this clone: Its cognate antigen is unknown.

This sequence originates from a woman aged 40-49 years in good health and CMV-seronegative. Sequences were obtained from PBMCs. V gene TRBV4-2 combines with J gene TRBJ1-5, with 8 bases fitting TRBD1. The CDR3 spells CASSQAGGRNQPQHF. The CDR3 coding sequence is TGTGCCAGCAGCCAAGCAGGGGGCCGGAATCAGCCCCAGCATTTT.